This is a list of T cell receptor beta chains from one sample in a study of patients and donors after allogeneic stem cell transplantation. MiXCR, run by TCRdb on the RT-PCR reads, gives a single entry per CDR3 protein. The sample includes approximately 98,000 distinct CDR3 sequences, less than 45% seen only once; the top ten take roughly 30%. The sample comprised blood, either unsorted or a sorted T cell fraction (not recorded which). The receptors come from a human donor who was either an allogeneic HSCT recipient or a stem cell or donor lymphocyte infusion donor (not recorded which). It is not recorded whose cells these are; they may come from a transplant donor. Each CDR3 is given with its conserved first and last residue. A D gene is named only where the DNA matches it firmly. Clone size is shown for a subset of rows, as once, few, many or a class of expanded clone.

D gene: .; J gene: TRBJ1-2; CDR3 length: 13; clone size: .; V gene: TRBV11-2; CDR3 DNA: TGTGCCAGCAGCTTAACCAGGGGATATGGCTACACCTTC; CDR3 protein: CASSLTRGYGYTF
D gene: .; J gene: TRBJ2-7; CDR3 length: 14; clone size: .; V gene: TRBV12-3/TRBV12-4; CDR3 DNA: TGTGCCAGCACCGTAGGTTTTAGAGGGGCGGAGCAGTACTTC; CDR3 protein: CASTVGFRGAEQYF
D gene: TRBD1; J gene: TRBJ1-4; CDR3 length: 14; clone size: few; V gene: TRBV12-3/TRBV12-4; CDR3 DNA: TGTGCCAGCAGGCCGGGACAGAGAAATGAAAAACTGTTTTTT; CDR3 protein: CASRPGQRNEKLFF
D gene: .; J gene: TRBJ2-5; CDR3 length: 15; clone size: few; V gene: TRBV27; CDR3 DNA: TGTGCCAGCAGTTTAACTCCCGGGTCGGTTCAGACCCAGTACTTC; CDR3 protein: CASSLTPGSVQTQYF
D gene: .; J gene: TRBJ2-3; CDR3 length: 15; clone size: .; V gene: TRBV20-1; CDR3 DNA: TGCAGTGCGCCCGGCGGCTATTTTAGCACAGATACGCAGTATTTT; CDR3 protein: CSAPGGYFSTDTQYF
D gene: .; J gene: TRBJ1-1; CDR3 length: 12; clone size: many; V gene: TRBV30; CDR3 DNA: TGTGCCTGGAGTAGGACTGGGGCTGAAGCTTTCTTT; CDR3 protein: CAWSRTGAEAFF
D gene: .; J gene: TRBJ2-1; CDR3 length: 14; clone size: .; V gene: TRBV28; CDR3 DNA: TGTGCCACGTTCGCCCCACGCTCCTACAATGAGCAGTTCTTC; CDR3 protein: CATFAPRSYNEQFF
D gene: TRBD2; J gene: TRBJ2-1; CDR3 length: 14; clone size: .; V gene: TRBV9; CDR3 DNA: TGTGCCAGCAGCCCCGGGACTAGCGGGCCCGAGCAGTTCTTC; CDR3 protein: CASSPGTSGPEQFF
D gene: TRBD1; J gene: TRBJ2-7; CDR3 length: 12; clone size: .; V gene: TRBV5-5; CDR3 DNA: TGTGCCAGCAGCGCGAACAGGGGCGAGCAGTACTTC; CDR3 protein: CASSANRGEQYF
D gene: TRBD2; J gene: TRBJ2-1; CDR3 length: 14; clone size: .; V gene: TRBV28; CDR3 DNA: TGTGCCAGCAGTTTAGGGACTAGGTACAATGAGCAGTTCTTC; CDR3 protein: CASSLGTRYNEQFF
D gene: .; J gene: TRBJ2-2; CDR3 length: 17; clone size: .; V gene: TRBV5-1; CDR3 DNA: TGCGCCAGCAGCTTCTCCGATGGCAGGGGCTGGATCGGGGAGCTGTTTTTT; CDR3 protein: CASSFSDGRGWIGELFF
D gene: .; J gene: TRBJ2-7; CDR3 length: 14; clone size: .; V gene: TRBV27; CDR3 DNA: TGTGCCAGCAGATCAGCGGGTAACTCCTACGAGCAGTACTTC; CDR3 protein: CASRSAGNSYEQYF
D gene: .; J gene: TRBJ2-3; CDR3 length: 11; clone size: .; V gene: TRBV7-2; CDR3 DNA: TGTGCCAGCAGCAAGTTAGATACGCAGTATTTT; CDR3 protein: CASSKLDTQYF
D gene: .; J gene: TRBJ1-2; CDR3 length: 14; clone size: .; V gene: TRBV27; CDR3 DNA: TGTGCCAGCAGGGAAGCCCCAGGGTCCTATGGCTACACCTTC; CDR3 protein: CASREAPGSYGYTF
D gene: .; J gene: TRBJ1-4; CDR3 length: 13; clone size: few; V gene: TRBV6-5; CDR3 DNA: TGTGCCAGCAGTTTTATCCAAGCGGAAAAACTGTTTTTT; CDR3 protein: CASSFIQAEKLFF
D gene: TRBD1; J gene: TRBJ1-1; CDR3 length: 15; clone size: .; V gene: TRBV7-9; CDR3 DNA: TGTGCCAGCAGCTATCGACAGGGGACGAACACTGAAGCTTTCTTT; CDR3 protein: CASSYRQGTNTEAFF
D gene: .; J gene: TRBJ2-1; CDR3 length: 15; clone size: .; V gene: TRBV10-1; CDR3 DNA: TGCGCCAGCAGTGAGTCCGGGGTGGGTGCCAATGAGCAGTTCTTC; CDR3 protein: CASSESGVGANEQFF
D gene: TRBD2; J gene: TRBJ2-3; CDR3 length: 13; clone size: few; V gene: TRBV20-1; CDR3 DNA: TGCAGAGCAAGGACTAGCGGGAAGGATACGCAGTATTTT; CDR3 protein: CRARTSGKDTQYF
D gene: .; J gene: TRBJ2-3; CDR3 length: 13; clone size: few; V gene: TRBV29-1; CDR3 DNA: TGCAGCGTTGAGTGGCGGAGCACAGATACGCAGTATTTT; CDR3 protein: CSVEWRSTDTQYF
D gene: .; J gene: TRBJ2-7; CDR3 length: 14; clone size: .; V gene: TRBV12-3/TRBV12-4; CDR3 DNA: TGTGCCAGCAGCTCCTATCGACAGGAGTACGAGCAGTACTTC; CDR3 protein: CASSSYRQEYEQYF
D gene: TRBD2; J gene: TRBJ2-3; CDR3 length: 15; clone size: few; V gene: TRBV7-3; CDR3 DNA: TGTGCCAGCAGCTTATACGGGAGGGCCTCGGATACGCAGTATTTT; CDR3 protein: CASSLYGRASDTQYF
D gene: .; J gene: TRBJ1-1; CDR3 length: 12; clone size: once; V gene: TRBV20-1; CDR3 DNA: TGCAGTGCCGACCAGGGGAACACTGAAGCTTTCTTT; CDR3 protein: CSADQGNTEAFF
D gene: .; J gene: TRBJ1-5; CDR3 length: 14; clone size: few; V gene: TRBV18; CDR3 DNA: TGTGCCAGCTCAGTGGACTGGGGCAATCAGCCCCAGCATTTT; CDR3 protein: CASSVDWGNQPQHF
D gene: TRBD1; J gene: TRBJ1-6; CDR3 length: 14; clone size: few; V gene: TRBV20-1; CDR3 DNA: TGCAGTGCCTCTCCGGGACAGGGGTATTCACCCCTCCACTTT; CDR3 protein: CSASPGQGYSPLHF
D gene: TRBD2; J gene: TRBJ2-3; CDR3 length: 13; clone size: .; V gene: TRBV6-5; CDR3 DNA: TGTGCCAGCAGGGAGACTAGCGAAGATACGCAGTATTTT; CDR3 protein: CASRETSEDTQYF
D gene: TRBD1; J gene: TRBJ1-2; CDR3 length: 11; clone size: .; V gene: TRBV29-1; CDR3 DNA: TGCAGCTTCGACAGGGGGGGAGGCTACACCTTC; CDR3 protein: CSFDRGGGYTF
D gene: .; J gene: TRBJ2-1; CDR3 length: 13; clone size: .; V gene: TRBV28; CDR3 DNA: TGTGCCAGCAGTGCCTTCGGGTTTAGACAGCAGTTCTTC; CDR3 protein: CASSAFGFRQQFF
D gene: .; J gene: TRBJ1-2; CDR3 length: 15; clone size: .; V gene: TRBV7-2; CDR3 DNA: TGTGCCAGCAGCTTAGTGGCGCGAGGGAACTATGGCTACACCTTC; CDR3 protein: CASSLVARGNYGYTF
D gene: TRBD2; J gene: TRBJ2-7; CDR3 length: 17; clone size: few; V gene: TRBV6-6; CDR3 DNA: TGTGCCAGCAGTTACACCGGGACTACAACGATGTCCTACGAGCAGTACTTC; CDR3 protein: CASSYTGTTTMSYEQYF
D gene: .; J gene: TRBJ1-2; CDR3 length: 15; clone size: few; V gene: TRBV15; CDR3 DNA: TGTGCCACCAGCAGAGAGACCCCTCTCGTCTATGGCTACACCTTC; CDR3 protein: CATSRETPLVYGYTF
D gene: .; J gene: TRBJ1-5; CDR3 length: 14; clone size: .; V gene: TRBV28; CDR3 DNA: TGTGCCAACAAGGAAGGGCCAGGAAATCAGCCCCAGCATTTT; CDR3 protein: CANKEGPGNQPQHF
D gene: .; J gene: TRBJ1-4; CDR3 length: 15; clone size: few; V gene: TRBV6-5; CDR3 DNA: TGTGCCAGCAGTTCCCGACTCGCAACTAATGAAAAACTGTTTTTT; CDR3 protein: CASSSRLATNEKLFF
D gene: .; J gene: TRBJ1-1; CDR3 length: 14; clone size: few; V gene: TRBV4-3; CDR3 DNA: TGCGCCAGCAGCCAAGATGGAGGCAGCCCTGAAGCTTTCTTT; CDR3 protein: CASSQDGGSPEAFF
D gene: TRBD2; J gene: TRBJ2-1; CDR3 length: 15; clone size: many; V gene: TRBV20-1; CDR3 DNA: TGCAGTGCTAGTCCTCCTCGTACTAGCGGCAATGAGCAGTTCTTC; CDR3 protein: CSASPPRTSGNEQFF
D gene: .; J gene: TRBJ2-7; CDR3 length: 14; clone size: .; V gene: TRBV9; CDR3 DNA: TGTGCCAGCAGCCCCCAGGACAGATCCTACGAGCAGTACTTC; CDR3 protein: CASSPQDRSYEQYF
D gene: TRBD1; J gene: TRBJ1-1; CDR3 length: 15; clone size: .; V gene: TRBV6-2/TRBV6-3; CDR3 DNA: TGTGCCAGCAGTCGGCAGGGGGACCCGAACACTGAAGCTTTCTTT; CDR3 protein: CASSRQGDPNTEAFF
D gene: TRBD2; J gene: TRBJ2-5; CDR3 length: 16; clone size: .; V gene: TRBV28; CDR3 DNA: TGTGCCAGCAGTTTCGGTTTAGTAGCGGGAGTAGAGACCCAGTACTTC; CDR3 protein: CASSFGLVAGVETQYF
D gene: .; J gene: TRBJ1-4; CDR3 length: 16; clone size: .; V gene: TRBV12-3/TRBV12-4; CDR3 DNA: TGTGCCAGCAGCCCAAAGGGCACCTGGGGATATGGAAAACTGTTTTTT; CDR3 protein: CASSPKGTWGYGKLFF
D gene: TRBD1; J gene: TRBJ1-1; CDR3 length: 14; clone size: few; V gene: TRBV18; CDR3 DNA: TGTGCCAGCTCACCAAACAGGGGGAACACTGAAGCTTTCTTT; CDR3 protein: CASSPNRGNTEAFF
D gene: TRBD1; J gene: TRBJ1-4; CDR3 length: 16; clone size: many; V gene: TRBV12-3/TRBV12-4; CDR3 DNA: TGTGCCAGCAGGTCATCAACAGGGGCGCTAGATGAAAAACTGTTTTTT; CDR3 protein: CASRSSTGALDEKLFF
D gene: TRBD1; J gene: TRBJ2-1; CDR3 length: 15; clone size: .; V gene: TRBV6-5; CDR3 DNA: TGTGCCAGCAGTTACTCCCGGGACAGAAACAATGAGCAGTTCTTC; CDR3 protein: CASSYSRDRNNEQFF
D gene: .; J gene: TRBJ2-1; CDR3 length: 17; clone size: .; V gene: TRBV6-2/TRBV6-3; CDR3 DNA: TGTGCCAGCAGTTACTCGGGGGACTTCGCACTTTACAATGAGCAGTTCTTC; CDR3 protein: CASSYSGDFALYNEQFF
D gene: TRBD1; J gene: TRBJ1-1; CDR3 length: 14; clone size: .; V gene: TRBV6-2/TRBV6-3; CDR3 DNA: TGTGCCAGTATTCAGGAGGGGGCGATGGTTGGGGCTTTCTTT; CDR3 protein: CASIQEGAMVGAFF
D gene: .; J gene: TRBJ2-1; CDR3 length: 15; clone size: .; V gene: TRBV10-3; CDR3 DNA: TGTGCCATCAGTGAGTCTACGGAGTCCTACAATGAGCAGTTCTTC; CDR3 protein: CAISESTESYNEQFF
D gene: TRBD1; J gene: TRBJ2-2; CDR3 length: 15; clone size: .; V gene: TRBV7-9; CDR3 DNA: TGTGCCAGCAGCGGGACAGGGAGCGACACCGGGGAGCTGTTTTTT; CDR3 protein: CASSGTGSDTGELFF
D gene: .; J gene: TRBJ2-1; CDR3 length: 15; clone size: few; V gene: TRBV9; CDR3 DNA: TGTGCCAGCAGCTTATTGGGGGGCAGCTACAATGAGCAGTTCTTC; CDR3 protein: CASSLLGGSYNEQFF
D gene: .; J gene: TRBJ2-1; CDR3 length: 13; clone size: .; V gene: TRBV6-2/TRBV6-3; CDR3 DNA: TGTGCCAGCAGAAAGGGGTTCAACAATGAGCAGTTCTTC; CDR3 protein: CASRKGFNNEQFF
D gene: .; J gene: TRBJ2-4; CDR3 length: 15; clone size: .; V gene: TRBV3-1; CDR3 DNA: TGTGCCAGCAGCGCCTCGACAGGATGGAAAAACATTCAGTACTTC; CDR3 protein: CASSASTGWKNIQYF
D gene: TRBD1; J gene: TRBJ1-2; CDR3 length: 15; clone size: .; V gene: TRBV28; CDR3 DNA: TGTGCCAGCAGCGCAGGGGGAAGAGAAAACTATGGCTACACCTTC; CDR3 protein: CASSAGGRENYGYTF
D gene: .; J gene: TRBJ1-2; CDR3 length: 10; clone size: .; V gene: TRBV20-1; CDR3 DNA: TGCAGTGCTTATACTTATGGCTACACCTTC; CDR3 protein: CSAYTYGYTF
D gene: .; J gene: TRBJ2-3; CDR3 length: 13; clone size: .; V gene: TRBV6-2/TRBV6-3; CDR3 DNA: TGTGCCAGCAACCCGGCGGAGACAGATACGCAGTATTTT; CDR3 protein: CASNPAETDTQYF
D gene: TRBD2; J gene: TRBJ2-7; CDR3 length: 16; clone size: .; V gene: TRBV12-3/TRBV12-4; CDR3 DNA: TGTGCCAGCAGTGGGGGGCCGGGACTAGCGGTCTACGAGCAGTACTTC; CDR3 protein: CASSGGPGLAVYEQYF
D gene: .; J gene: TRBJ2-1; CDR3 length: 15; clone size: .; V gene: TRBV7-2; CDR3 DNA: TGTGCCAGCAGCTTAGGGTATAGCGTTTACAATGAGCAGTTCTTC; CDR3 protein: CASSLGYSVYNEQFF
D gene: .; J gene: TRBJ1-5; CDR3 length: 14; clone size: few; V gene: TRBV20-1; CDR3 DNA: TGCAGTGCCATCACCGGGACAACCAATCAGCCCCAGCATTTT; CDR3 protein: CSAITGTTNQPQHF
D gene: .; J gene: TRBJ2-7; CDR3 length: 15; clone size: few; V gene: TRBV4-2; CDR3 DNA: TGTGCCAGCAGCCAAGATTCCCCGGGGACCTACGAGCAGTACTTC; CDR3 protein: CASSQDSPGTYEQYF
D gene: TRBD2; J gene: TRBJ2-7; CDR3 length: 15; clone size: .; V gene: TRBV5-1; CDR3 DNA: TGCGCCAGCAGCCCGGAGGCAGGGAGGGGCTACGAGCAGTACTTC; CDR3 protein: CASSPEAGRGYEQYF
D gene: TRBD2; J gene: TRBJ2-1; CDR3 length: 18; clone size: .; V gene: TRBV7-8; CDR3 DNA: TGTGCCAGCAGCTTACGACTAGCGGGAGGGCACTCCTACAATGAGCAGTTCTTC; CDR3 protein: CASSLRLAGGHSYNEQFF
D gene: .; J gene: TRBJ1-2; CDR3 length: 15; clone size: few; V gene: TRBV7-2; CDR3 DNA: TGTGCCAGCAGCTCGGGGGTGGGACAAATCTATGGCTACACCTTC; CDR3 protein: CASSSGVGQIYGYTF